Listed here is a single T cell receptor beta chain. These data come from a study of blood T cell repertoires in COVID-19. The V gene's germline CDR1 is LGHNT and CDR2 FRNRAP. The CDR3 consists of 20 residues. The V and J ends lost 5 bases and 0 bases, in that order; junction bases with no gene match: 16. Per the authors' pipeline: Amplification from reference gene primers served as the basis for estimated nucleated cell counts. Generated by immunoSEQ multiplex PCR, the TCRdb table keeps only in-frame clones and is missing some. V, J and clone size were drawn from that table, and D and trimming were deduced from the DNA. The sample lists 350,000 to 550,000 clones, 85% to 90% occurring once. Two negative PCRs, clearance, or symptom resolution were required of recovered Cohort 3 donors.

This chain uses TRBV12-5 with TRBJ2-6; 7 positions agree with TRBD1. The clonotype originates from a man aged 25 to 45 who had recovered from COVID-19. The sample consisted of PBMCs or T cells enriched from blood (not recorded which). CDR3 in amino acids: CASGSTGVIGWGSGANVLTF. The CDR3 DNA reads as TGTGCTAGTGGTAGCACAGGGGTGATTGGTTGGGGCTCTGGGGCCAACGTCCTGACTTTC.